This is a list of T cell receptor beta chains from one sample in a study of vaccination effects on CD4 cells after COVID-19. The protocol was immunoSEQ multiplex PCR, while the TCRdb copy is restricted to in-frame clones and leaves out a portion. In the table there are more than 60,000 clones, approximately 70% of which are singletons. The antigens of these receptors remain unknown. Sequences were derived from CD4+ T cells from PBMCs cultured without peptide, sampled before COVID-19 vaccination. The receptors here all came from a human donor who had a prior SARS-CoV-2 infection. The CDR3 runs from the conserved cysteine through the conserved F or W. The order of the fields is CDR3 length, J gene, V gene, D gene, clone size, CDR3 protein, CDR3 DNA. The D gene is left open where the match is weak. Expanded clones are given a class, and other clones once, few, many or no size at all.

length: 14; J: TRBJ1-5; V: TRBV6-2/TRBV6-3; D: TRBD1; size: few; CDR3: CASSRQGAEQPQHF; DNA: TGTGCCAGCAGCCGACAGGGGGCAGAGCAGCCCCAGCATTTT
length: 14; J: TRBJ2-1; V: TRBV7-2; D: .; size: once; CDR3: CASSLVGSVNEQFF; DNA: TGTGCCAGCAGCTTAGTCGGCTCTGTTAATGAGCAGTTCTTC
length: 13; J: TRBJ2-2; V: TRBV18; D: .; size: .; CDR3: CASSPIGDGELFF; DNA: TGTGCCAGCTCACCTATCGGCGACGGGGAGCTGTTTTTT
length: 13; J: TRBJ1-1; V: TRBV7-9; D: TRBD1; size: .; CDR3: CASSLEGQAEAFF; DNA: TGTGCCAGCAGCTTAGAGGGACAGGCTGAAGCTTTCTTT
length: 16; J: TRBJ2-3; V: TRBV27; D: TRBD2; size: .; CDR3: CASSLVSGRATDTQYF; DNA: TGTGCCAGCAGTTTGGTCAGCGGGAGGGCGACAGATACGCAGTATTTT
length: 16; J: TRBJ2-3; V: TRBV7-6; D: .; size: .; CDR3: CASSLSSGPNTDTQYF; DNA: TGTGCCAGCAGCTTAAGCAGCGGACCTAACACAGATACGCAGTATTTT
length: 13; J: TRBJ2-3; V: TRBV4-3; D: .; size: few; CDR3: CASSQDWTDTQYF; DNA: TGCGCCAGCAGCCAAGATTGGACAGATACGCAGTATTTT
length: 14; J: TRBJ2-6; V: TRBV7-9; D: .; size: .; CDR3: CASSFSGGANVLTF; DNA: TGTGCCAGCAGTTTTTCGGGGGGGGCCAACGTCCTGACTTTC
length: 15; J: TRBJ2-5; V: TRBV5-8; D: TRBD1; size: .; CDR3: CASSSLRTGTETQYF; DNA: TGTGCCAGCAGCTCCCTAAGGACAGGGACGGAGACCCAGTACTTC
length: 17; J: TRBJ2-6; V: TRBV5-1; D: TRBD1; size: .; CDR3: CASSLGTGGSGANVLTF; DNA: TGCGCCAGCAGCTTAGGGACAGGGGGCTCTGGGGCCAACGTCCTGACTTTC
length: 14; J: TRBJ2-3; V: TRBV2; D: TRBD1; size: .; CDR3: CASSIGQVTDTQYF; DNA: TGTGCCAGCTCGATTGGACAGGTCACAGATACGCAGTATTTT
length: 12; J: TRBJ2-3; V: TRBV9; D: .; size: .; CDR3: CASGESTDTQYF; DNA: TGTGCCAGCGGGGAATCCACAGATACGCAGTATTTT
length: 15; J: TRBJ2-3; V: TRBV18; D: .; size: .; CDR3: CASSDNSYSTDTQYF; DNA: TGTGCCAGCTCCGACAATTCCTATAGCACAGATACGCAGTATTTT
length: 15; J: TRBJ1-6; V: TRBV3-1/TRBV3-2; D: .; size: .; CDR3: CASGTEGWLNSPLHF; DNA: TGTGCCAGCGGGACCGAGGGGTGGCTTAATTCACCCCTCCACTTT
length: 14; J: TRBJ2-2; V: TRBV7-3; D: .; size: once; CDR3: CASSLTRYTGELFF; DNA: TGTGCCAGCAGCTTAACGAGATACACCGGGGAGCTGTTTTTT
length: 17; J: TRBJ1-2; V: TRBV18; D: .; size: .; CDR3: CASSPPKQLAEIGGYTF; DNA: TGTGCCAGCTCACCACCGAAACAGCTGGCCGAAATCGGAGGCTACACCTTC
length: 15; J: TRBJ1-1; V: TRBV18; D: .; size: few; CDR3: CASSPPSGVNTEAFF; DNA: TGTGCCAGCTCACCACCCTCGGGGGTGAACACTGAAGCTTTCTTT
length: 16; J: TRBJ1-3; V: TRBV27; D: TRBD1; size: .; CDR3: CASSTRQGASGNTIYF; DNA: TGTGCCAGCAGTACCCGACAGGGGGCGAGTGGAAACACCATATATTTT
length: 16; J: TRBJ1-5; V: TRBV5-6; D: TRBD1; size: .; CDR3: CASSLGWTGDVEPQHF; DNA: TGTGCCAGCAGCTTGGGGTGGACAGGGGACGTTGAGCCCCAGCATTTT
length: 15; J: TRBJ2-7; V: TRBV21-1; D: .; size: .; CDR3: CASSKEGTPSYEQYF; DNA: TGTGCCAGCAGCAAAGAAGGGACCCCCTCCTACGAGCAGTACTTC
length: 17; J: TRBJ1-1; V: TRBV7-2; D: TRBD1; size: .; CDR3: CASQTAGGTDLNTEAFF; DNA: TGTGCCAGCCAAACCGCGGGGGGGACAGACTTGAACACTGAAGCTTTCTTT
length: 17; J: TRBJ1-6; V: TRBV4-1; D: .; size: .; CDR3: CASSQDSGGLGNSPLHF; DNA: TGCGCCAGCAGCCAAGATTCGGGGGGCTTAGGTAATTCACCCCTCCACTTT
length: 19; J: TRBJ2-3; V: TRBV2; D: TRBD2; size: .; CDR3: CASSEAQRGLAESTDTQYF; DNA: TGTGCCAGCAGTGAAGCCCAGCGCGGGCTAGCGGAAAGCACAGATACGCAGTATTTT
length: 15; J: TRBJ2-3; V: TRBV3-1/TRBV3-2; D: .; size: .; CDR3: CASSRRPTRADTQYF; DNA: TGTGCCAGCAGCCGACGCCCGACTAGGGCAGATACGCAGTATTTT
length: 12; J: TRBJ2-1; V: TRBV12-3/TRBV12-4; D: .; size: .; CDR3: CASSSNLNEQFF; DNA: TGTGCCAGCAGCTCCAATCTTAATGAGCAGTTCTTC
length: 14; J: TRBJ2-7; V: TRBV2; D: .; size: few; CDR3: CASSERLGEYRQYF; DNA: TGTGCCAGCAGTGAAAGGCTAGGGGAGTATAGGCAGTACTTC
length: 16; J: TRBJ1-3; V: TRBV4-3; D: .; size: .; CDR3: CASSQSTGTPGNTIYF; DNA: TGCGCCAGCAGCCAATCAACCGGGACCCCTGGAAACACCATATATTTT
length: 13; J: TRBJ1-6; V: TRBV27; D: .; size: .; CDR3: CASRLTFNSPLHF; DNA: TGTGCCAGCAGGCTCACCTTCAATTCACCCCTCCACTTT
length: 14; J: TRBJ2-1; V: TRBV18; D: .; size: .; CDR3: CASSPMGTYNEQFF; DNA: TGTGCCAGCTCACCAATGGGCACCTACAATGAGCAGTTCTTC
length: 14; J: TRBJ2-2; V: TRBV11-1; D: .; size: .; CDR3: CASSFSRVTGELFF; DNA: TGTGCCAGCAGCTTTTCAAGGGTCACCGGGGAGCTGTTTTTT
length: 19; J: TRBJ2-2; V: TRBV11-3; D: TRBD2; size: few; CDR3: CASSKWGMGLAGGSGELFF; DNA: TGTGCCAGCAGCAAATGGGGAATGGGACTAGCGGGAGGATCCGGGGAGCTGTTTTTT
length: 12; J: TRBJ2-1; V: TRBV12-3/TRBV12-4; D: .; size: .; CDR3: CASRWGPGEQFF; DNA: TGTGCCAGCAGATGGGGCCCGGGTGAGCAGTTCTTC